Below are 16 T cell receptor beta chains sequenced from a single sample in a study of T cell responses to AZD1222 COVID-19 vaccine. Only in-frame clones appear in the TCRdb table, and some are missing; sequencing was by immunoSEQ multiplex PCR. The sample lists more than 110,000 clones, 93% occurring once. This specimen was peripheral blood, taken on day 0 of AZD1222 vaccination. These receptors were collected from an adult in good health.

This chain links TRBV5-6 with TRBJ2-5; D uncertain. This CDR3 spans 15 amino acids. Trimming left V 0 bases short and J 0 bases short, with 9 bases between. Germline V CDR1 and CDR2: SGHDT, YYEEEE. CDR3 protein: CASSLEDLYQETQYF. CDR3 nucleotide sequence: TGTGCCAGCAGCTTGGAGGACCTGTACCAAGAGACCCAGTACTTC.

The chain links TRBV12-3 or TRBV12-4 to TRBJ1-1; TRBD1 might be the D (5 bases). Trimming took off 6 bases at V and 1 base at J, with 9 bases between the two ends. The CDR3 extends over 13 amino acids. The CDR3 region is CASRRTGNTEAFF. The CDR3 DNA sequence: TGTGCCAGCAGAAGAACAGGGAACACTGAAGCTTTCTTT.

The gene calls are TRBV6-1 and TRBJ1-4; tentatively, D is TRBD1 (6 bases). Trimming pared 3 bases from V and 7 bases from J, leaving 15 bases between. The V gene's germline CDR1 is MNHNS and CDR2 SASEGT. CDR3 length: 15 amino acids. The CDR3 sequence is CASSEIQGYGEKLFF. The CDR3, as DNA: TGTGCCAGCAGTGAGATACAGGGTTATGGTGAAAAACTGTTTTTT.

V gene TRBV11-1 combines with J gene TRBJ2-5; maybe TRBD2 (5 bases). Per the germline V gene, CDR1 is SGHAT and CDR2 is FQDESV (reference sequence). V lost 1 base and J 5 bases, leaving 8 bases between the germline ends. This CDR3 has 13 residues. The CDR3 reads CASSLERRETQYF. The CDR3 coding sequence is TGTGCCAGCAGCTTAGAACGGAGGGAGACCCAGTACTTC. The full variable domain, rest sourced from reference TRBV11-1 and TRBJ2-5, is EAEVAQSPRYKITEKSQAVAFWCDPISGHATLYWYRQILGQGPELLVQFQDESVVDDSQLPKDRFSAERLKGVDSTLKIQPAELGDSAMYLCASSLERRETQYFGPGTRLLVL.

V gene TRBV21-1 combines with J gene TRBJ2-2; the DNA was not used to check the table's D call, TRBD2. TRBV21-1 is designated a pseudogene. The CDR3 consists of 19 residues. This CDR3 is CASSKAFRLAGGRTGELFF. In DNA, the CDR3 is TGTGCCAGCAGCAAAGCTTTCCGACTAGCGGGAGGGAGGACCGGGGAGCTGTTTTTT.

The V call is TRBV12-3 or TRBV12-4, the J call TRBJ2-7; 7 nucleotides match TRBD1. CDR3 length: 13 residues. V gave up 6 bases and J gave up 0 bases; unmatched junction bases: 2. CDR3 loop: CASRGQVSYEQYF. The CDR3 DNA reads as TGTGCCAGCAGAGGACAGGTCTCCTACGAGCAGTACTTC.

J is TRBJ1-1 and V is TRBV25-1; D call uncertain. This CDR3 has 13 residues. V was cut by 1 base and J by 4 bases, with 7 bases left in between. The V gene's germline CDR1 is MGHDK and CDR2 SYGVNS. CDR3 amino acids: CASSEFGGTEAFF. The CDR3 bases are TGTGCCAGCAGTGAATTTGGAGGCACTGAAGCTTTCTTT.

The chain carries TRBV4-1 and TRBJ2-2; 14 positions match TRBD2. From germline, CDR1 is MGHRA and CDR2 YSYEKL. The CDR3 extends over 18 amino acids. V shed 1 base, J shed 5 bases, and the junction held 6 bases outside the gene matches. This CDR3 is CASSQGGLAGVGTGELFF. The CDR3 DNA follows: TGCGCCAGCAGCCAAGGGGGACTAGCGGGAGTGGGAACCGGGGAGCTGTTTTTT.

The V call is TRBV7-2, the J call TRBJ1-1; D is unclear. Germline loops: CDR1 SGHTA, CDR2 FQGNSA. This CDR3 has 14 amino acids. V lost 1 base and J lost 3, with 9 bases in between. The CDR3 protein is CASSLGQEDTEAFF. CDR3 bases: TGTGCCAGCAGCTTAGGGCAGGAGGACACTGAAGCTTTCTTT. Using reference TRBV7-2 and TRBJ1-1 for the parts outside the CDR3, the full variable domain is GAGVSQSPSNKVTEKGKDVELRCDPISGHTALYWYRQSLGQGLEFLIYFQGNSAPDKSGLPSDRFSAERTGGSVSTLTIQRTQQEDSAVYLCASSLGQEDTEAFFGQGTRLTVV.

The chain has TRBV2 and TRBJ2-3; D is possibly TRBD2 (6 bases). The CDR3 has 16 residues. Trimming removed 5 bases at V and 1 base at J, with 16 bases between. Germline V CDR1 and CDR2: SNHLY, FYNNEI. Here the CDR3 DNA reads TGTGCCAGCAGTAAGAGGCGACTAGGGGGCACAGATACGCAGTATTTT. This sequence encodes CASSKRRLGGTDTQYF.

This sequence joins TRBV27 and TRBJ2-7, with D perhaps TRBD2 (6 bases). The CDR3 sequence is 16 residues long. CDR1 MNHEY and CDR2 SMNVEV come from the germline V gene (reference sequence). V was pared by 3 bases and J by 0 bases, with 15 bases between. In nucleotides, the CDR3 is TGTGCCAGCAGTTTCTCCTCCGGACTACACTCCTACGAGCAGTACTTC. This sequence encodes CASSFSSGLHSYEQYF.

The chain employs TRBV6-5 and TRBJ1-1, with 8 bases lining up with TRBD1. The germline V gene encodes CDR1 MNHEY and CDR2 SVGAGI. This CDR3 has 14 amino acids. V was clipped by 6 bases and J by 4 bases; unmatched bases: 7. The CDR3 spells CASRAGTGLTEAFF. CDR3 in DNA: TGTGCCAGCAGGGCGGGGACAGGCCTCACTGAAGCTTTCTTT.

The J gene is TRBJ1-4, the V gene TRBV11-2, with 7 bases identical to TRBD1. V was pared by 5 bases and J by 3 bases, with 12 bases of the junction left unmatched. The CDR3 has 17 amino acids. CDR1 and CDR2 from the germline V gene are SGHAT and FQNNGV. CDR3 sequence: CASSAKVRQGPNEKLFF. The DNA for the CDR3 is TGTGCCAGCAGCGCAAAGGTCAGACAGGGACCTAATGAAAAACTGTTTTTT.

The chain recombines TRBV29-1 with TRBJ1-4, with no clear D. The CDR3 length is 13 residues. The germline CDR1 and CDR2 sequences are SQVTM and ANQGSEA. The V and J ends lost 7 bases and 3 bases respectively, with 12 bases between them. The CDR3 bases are TGCAGCGCCCAGACTCGTTCTAATGAAAAACTGTTTTTT. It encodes CSAQTRSNEKLFF.

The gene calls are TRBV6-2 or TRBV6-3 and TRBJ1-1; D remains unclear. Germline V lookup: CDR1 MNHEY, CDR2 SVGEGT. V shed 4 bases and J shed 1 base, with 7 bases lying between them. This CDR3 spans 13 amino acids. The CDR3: CASSLRRNTEAFF. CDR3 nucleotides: TGTGCCAGCAGTTTACGACGGAACACTGAAGCTTTCTTT.

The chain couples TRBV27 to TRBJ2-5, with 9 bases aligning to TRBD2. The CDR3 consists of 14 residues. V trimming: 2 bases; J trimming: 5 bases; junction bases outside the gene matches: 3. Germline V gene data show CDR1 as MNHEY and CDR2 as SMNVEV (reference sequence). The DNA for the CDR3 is TGTGCCAGCAGTTTACGACTAGCGGAGGAGACCCAGTACTTC. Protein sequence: CASSLRLAEETQYF.